The source of this T cell receptor (beta chain) is a study of post-analysis software for immune sequencing data. Study-wide background: Relapsing-remitting, secondary progressive and progressive-relapsing forms made up the multiple sclerosis disease courses. Study results and caveats: Comparison of patients with controls showed 5 or 6 TRBV segments more frequent in patients, TRBV5-6, TRBV5-1 and TRBV20-1 among them. Strong co-clustering by F measure linked samples that shared a preparation batch. Significantly decreased normalized Chao1 diversity was recorded for multiple sclerosis patients relative to controls.

The CDR3 extends over 20 amino acids. Germline V gives CDR1 SEHNR, CDR2 FQNEAQ (reference sequence). V gave up 4 bases and J gave up 0 bases, with 27 bases separating them. The TCR beta cDNA libraries contained unique molecular identifiers. TCRdb re-called the PCR reads with MiXCR, one entry per CDR3 protein. The sample comprises almost 700,000 distinct CDR3 sequences, around 60% of which are singletons, and about 10% rests with the top ten. This clonotype occurred a few times. Its target is not known. The sample comprised blood. The TCR was taken from a girl between 2 and 10 years old with multiple sclerosis. The genes are TRBV7-9 and TRBJ1-2; D perhaps matches TRBD1 (5 bases). The CDR3 DNA reads TGTGCCAGCAGCTCCCTGGACGGGAGGGGACCCCGAATCCCTAACTATGGCTACACCTTC. Translation: CASSSLDGRGPRIPNYGYTF.